The 17 T cell receptor beta chains reported below all come from one sample, sequenced in a study of blood T cell repertoires in COVID-19. Here immunoSEQ multiplex PCR was the method, and the copy in TCRdb shows in-frame clones only, minus some. This table holds about 220,000 clones, roughly 88% found once. Material: peripheral blood. Source of these receptors: a man in his fifties with active or convalescent COVID-19.

V and J are TRBV9 and TRBJ2-7, with a weak D call TRBD2 (5 bases). This CDR3 contains 13 residues. Germline assignment: CDR1 SGDLS and CDR2 YYNGEE. Trimming cost V 0 bases and J 6 bases, with 10 bases left between them. The DNA for the CDR3 is TGTGCCAGCAGCGTAGGGGGAGAGTCCGAGCAGTACTTC. This codes for CASSVGGESEQYF. The whole variable domain, filled in from reference TRBV9 and TRBJ2-7, reads DSGVTQTPKHLITATGQRVTLRCSPRSGDLSVYWYQQSLDQGLQFLIQYYNGEERAKGNILERFSAQQFPDLHSELNLSSLELGDSALYFCASSVGGESEQYFGPGTRLTVT.

This chain connects TRBV11-2 to TRBJ2-7, with D maybe TRBD1 (6 bases). Germline V CDR1 and CDR2: SGHAT, FQNNGV. V lost 5 bases and J 2 bases, leaving 13 bases between the germline ends. The CDR3 totals 14 residues. The CDR3 loop reads CASSHPGAPYEQYV. Here the CDR3 DNA reads TGTGCCAGCAGCCACCCAGGGGCCCCCTACGAGCAGTACGTC.

This rearrangement joins TRBV18 to TRBJ2-3, with a tentative D call TRBD2 (6 bases). The CDR3 extends over 14 amino acids. Germline V gene data show CDR1 as KGHSH and CDR2 as LQKENI. Trimming removed 5 bases from V and 0 bases from J, with 9 bases in between. DNA for the CDR3: TGTGCCAGCTCAACGGGGGACAGCACAGATACGCAGTATTTT. Amino acid sequence: CASSTGDSTDTQYF.

This clone has more than one count but fewer than ten. This chain links TRBV29-1 with TRBJ1-1; D is perhaps TRBD1 (5 bases). Germline CDR1 and CDR2: SQVTM and ANQGSEA. This CDR3 has 16 amino acids. The V end lost 0 bases, the J end lost 3 bases, and 17 bases lay between the germline ends. This CDR3 is CSVEDLDNNWDTEAFF. DNA for the CDR3: TGCAGCGTTGAAGATTTGGACAATAATTGGGACACTGAAGCTTTCTTT.

This clone was found a few times. The chain links TRBV24-1 to TRBJ1-5, with no clear D. This CDR3 is 14 amino acids long. Germline V lookup: CDR1 KGHDR, CDR2 SFDVKD. Trimming took off 2 bases at V and 9 bases at J, with 13 bases between the two ends. The CDR3 region has the DNA TGTGCCACCAGTGATTCCGATAAATCAGGGCCCCAGCATTTT. Amino acids: CATSDSDKSGPQHF.

V usage is TRBV5-6 and J usage is TRBJ2-1; 7 nucleotides match TRBD2. In germline, CDR1 is SGHDT, CDR2 YYEEEE. CDR3 length: 15 amino acids. Trimming took 4 bases from V and 4 from J; bases not matched to a gene: 8. The CDR3 spells CASSTPGTTYNEQFF. The CDR3 DNA sequence: TGTGCCAGCAGCACCCCCGGGACTACTTACAATGAGCAGTTCTTC.

The rearrangement uses TRBV6-2 or TRBV6-3 and TRBJ1-6, with 7 bases lining up with TRBD1. Germline CDR1 reads MNHEY; CDR2 reads SVGEGT. This CDR3 is built from 15 residues. With V trimmed by 2 bases and J by 10 bases, 8 bases remained unmatched. CDR3 protein: CASSYGRQGGSPLHF. DNA of the CDR3: TGTGCCAGCAGTTACGGGAGACAGGGAGGCTCACCCCTCCACTTT.

The chain combines TRBV18 with TRBJ2-5, with 7 bases identical to TRBD2. Germline CDR1 is KGHSH and CDR2 is LQKENI. V lost 3 bases to trimming and J lost 3 bases; unmatched junction nucleotides: 1. This CDR3 is 13 amino acids long. CDR3 region: CASSPGLKETQYF. As DNA, the CDR3 is TGTGCCAGCTCACCGGGACTAAAAGAGACCCAGTACTTC.

This clone was seen just once. The genes are TRBV4-3 and TRBJ1-2; 7 nucleotides align to TRBD1. CDR3 size: 14 residues. Trimming at V came to 2 bases and at J to 3 bases, leaving 3 bases not matched to a gene. Germline-derived CDR1 and CDR2 are LGHNA and YSLEER. CDR3 coding DNA: TGCGCCAGCAGCCAACTACAGGGGTACTATGGCTACACCTTC. It translates to CASSQLQGYYGYTF.

The rearrangement joins TRBV4-3 to TRBJ1-4; TRBD1 agrees at 7 bases. V lost 4 bases, J lost 8 bases, and 13 bases stayed unmatched. The CDR3 totals 16 residues. Germline assignment: CDR1 LGHNA and CDR2 YSLEER. The CDR3 is CASSRDWGQSNEKLFF. CDR3 in DNA: TGCGCCAGCAGCCGCGATTGGGGACAGTCGAACGAAAAACTGTTTTTT.

There are a few counts of this clone. Within the sample, other DNA sequences also encode this same CDR3. This sequence joins TRBV18 and TRBJ1-1; D gene uncertain. This CDR3 region has 13 residues. The ends were cut back, 3 bases at V and 1 base at J, with 6 bases in the middle. Germline-derived CDR1 and CDR2 are KGHSH and LQKENI. DNA for the CDR3: TGTGCCAGCTCACCGTCAGGGAACACTGAAGCTTTCTTT. It specifies CASSPSGNTEAFF.

V and J are TRBV27 and TRBJ1-5; 9 nucleotides agree with TRBD1. The germline gives CDR1 MNHEY, CDR2 SMNVEV (reference sequence). Unmatched junction bases numbered 6, after V lost 2 bases and J lost 7 bases. CDR3 length equals 15 residues. CDR3 sequence: CASSLTGGPWQPQHF. The CDR3 coding sequence is TGTGCCAGCAGTTTAACAGGGGGCCCGTGGCAGCCCCAGCATTTT.

The J gene is TRBJ2-2, the V gene TRBV14; D gene uncertain. This CDR3 comprises 12 residues. The ends were cut back, 3 bases at V and 5 bases at J, with 4 bases in the middle. Germline lookup yields CDR1 SGHDN and CDR2 FVKESK. CDR3: CASSHLTGELFF. The CDR3 coding sequence is TGTGCCAGCAGCCACTTGACCGGGGAGCTGTTTTTT.

V usage is TRBV19 and J usage is TRBJ1-1, with 7 nucleotides matching TRBD1. The CDR3 is made up of 13 amino acids. Looked up from germline, CDR1 is LNHDA and CDR2 is SQIVND (reference sequence). V lost 7 bases to trimming and J lost 4 bases; unmatched junction nucleotides: 6. The CDR3 DNA sequence: TGTGCCAGTACCCAAGGGGGCGTCACTGAAGCTTTCTTT. Its translation: CASTQGGVTEAFF.

This clone appeared once. The chain carries TRBV20-1 and TRBJ2-1; D is uncertain. This CDR3 is 11 amino acids long. Trimming removed 2 bases from V and 12 bases from J, with 11 bases in between. Germline V CDR1 and CDR2: DFQATT, SNEGSKA (reference sequence). CDR3: CSARRQVGQFF. The CDR3 region has the DNA TGCAGTGCTAGAAGGCAGGTTGGGCAGTTCTTC.

The chain carries TRBV10-3 and TRBJ1-2; 8 bases agree with TRBD1. Germline CDR1 and CDR2: ENHRY and SYGVKD. J was trimmed by 3 bases and V by 9 bases; bases with no gene match: 6. The CDR3 covers 13 residues. CDR3 residues: CAISLDRDYGYTF. CDR3 sequence (DNA): TGTGCCATTAGCCTGGACAGGGACTATGGCTACACCTTC.

This clone was seen more than once but under ten times. The chain employs TRBV4-1 and TRBJ1-5; D not resolved. Germline values: CDR1 MGHRA, CDR2 YSYEKL. This CDR3 has 15 amino acids. Trimming removed 1 base at V and 2 bases at J, with 9 bases between. The CDR3 sequence is CASSQVTGRNQPQHF. The CDR3, as DNA: TGCGCCAGCAGCCAAGTAACTGGGCGCAATCAGCCCCAGCATTTT.